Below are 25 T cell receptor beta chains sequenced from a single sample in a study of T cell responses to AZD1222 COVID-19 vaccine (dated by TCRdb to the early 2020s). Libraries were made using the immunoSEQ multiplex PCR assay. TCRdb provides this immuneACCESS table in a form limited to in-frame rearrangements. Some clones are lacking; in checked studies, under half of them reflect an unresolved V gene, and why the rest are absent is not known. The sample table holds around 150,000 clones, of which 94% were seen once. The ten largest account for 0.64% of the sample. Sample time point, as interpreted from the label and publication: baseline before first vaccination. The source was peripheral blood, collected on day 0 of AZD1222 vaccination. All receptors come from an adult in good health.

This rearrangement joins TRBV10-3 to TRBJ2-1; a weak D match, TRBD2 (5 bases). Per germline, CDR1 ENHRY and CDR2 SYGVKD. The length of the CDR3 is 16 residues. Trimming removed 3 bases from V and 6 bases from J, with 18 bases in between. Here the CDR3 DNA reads TGTGCCATCAGTGAAAGAAAGCAGAGGACTTTCAATGAGCAGTTCTTC. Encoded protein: CAISERKQRTFNEQFF.

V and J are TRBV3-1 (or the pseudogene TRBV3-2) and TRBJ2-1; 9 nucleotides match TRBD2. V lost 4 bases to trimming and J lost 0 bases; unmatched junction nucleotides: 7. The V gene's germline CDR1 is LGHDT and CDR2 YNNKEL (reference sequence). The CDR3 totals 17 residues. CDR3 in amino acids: CASSLQSGGSSYNEQFF. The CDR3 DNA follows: TGTGCCAGCAGCCTTCAAAGCGGGGGGAGCTCCTACAATGAGCAGTTCTTC.

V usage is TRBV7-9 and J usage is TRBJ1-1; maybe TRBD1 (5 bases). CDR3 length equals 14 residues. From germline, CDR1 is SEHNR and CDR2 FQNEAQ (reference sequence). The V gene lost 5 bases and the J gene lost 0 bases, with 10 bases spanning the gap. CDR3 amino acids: CASSRDGLNTEAFF. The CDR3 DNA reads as TGTGCCAGCAGCCGGGACGGCTTGAACACTGAAGCTTTCTTT.

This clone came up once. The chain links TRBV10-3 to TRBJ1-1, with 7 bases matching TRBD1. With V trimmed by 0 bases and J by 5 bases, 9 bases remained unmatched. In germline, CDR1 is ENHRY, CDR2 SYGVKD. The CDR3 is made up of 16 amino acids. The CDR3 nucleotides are TGTGCCATCAGTGAGTCCAAGGCCGCAGGGGGGACTGAAGCTTTCTTT. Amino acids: CAISESKAAGGTEAFF.

The DNA of the CDR3 is TGTGCCAGTAGTTTGATGGGAGATCAGCCCCAGCATTTT. Translated, it gives CASSLMGDQPQHF. The V call is TRBV19, the J call TRBJ1-5; the D is unclear. Germline CDR1 and CDR2: LNHDA and SQIVND (reference sequence). Trimming took 5 bases from V and 5 from J, leaving 10 bases between them. The CDR3 covers 13 residues.

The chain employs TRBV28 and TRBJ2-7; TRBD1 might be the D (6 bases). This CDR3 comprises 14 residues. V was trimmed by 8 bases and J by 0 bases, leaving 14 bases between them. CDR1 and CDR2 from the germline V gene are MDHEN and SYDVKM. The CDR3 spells CASRNQGTSYEQYF. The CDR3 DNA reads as TGTGCCAGCCGGAACCAGGGGACCTCCTACGAGCAGTACTTC.

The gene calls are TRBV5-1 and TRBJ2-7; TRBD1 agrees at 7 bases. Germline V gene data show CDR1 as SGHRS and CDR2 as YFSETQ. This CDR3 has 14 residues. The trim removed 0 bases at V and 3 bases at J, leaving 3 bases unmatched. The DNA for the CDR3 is TGCGCCAGCAGCTTGGACAGGGGCTACTACGAGCAGTACTTC. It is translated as CASSLDRGYYEQYF.

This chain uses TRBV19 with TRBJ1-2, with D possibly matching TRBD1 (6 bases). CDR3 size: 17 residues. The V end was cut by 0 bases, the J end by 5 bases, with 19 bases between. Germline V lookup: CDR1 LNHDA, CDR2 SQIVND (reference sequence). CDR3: CASSIDLGAASSYGYTF. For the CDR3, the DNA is TGTGCCAGTAGTATAGATCTGGGGGCCGCAAGTTCATATGGCTACACCTTC.

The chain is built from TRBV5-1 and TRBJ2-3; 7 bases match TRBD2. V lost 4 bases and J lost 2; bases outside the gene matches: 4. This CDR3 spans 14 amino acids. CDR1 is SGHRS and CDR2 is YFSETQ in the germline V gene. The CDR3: CASSRDYYTDTQYF. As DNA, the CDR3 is TGCGCCAGCAGCCGGGACTATTACACAGATACGCAGTATTTT.

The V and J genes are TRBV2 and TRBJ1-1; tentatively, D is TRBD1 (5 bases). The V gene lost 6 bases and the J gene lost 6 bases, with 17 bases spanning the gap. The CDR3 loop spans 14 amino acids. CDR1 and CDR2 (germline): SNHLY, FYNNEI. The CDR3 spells CASSPLGDGSEAFF. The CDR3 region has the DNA TGTGCCAGCAGCCCCCTGGGGGACGGGTCTGAAGCTTTCTTT.

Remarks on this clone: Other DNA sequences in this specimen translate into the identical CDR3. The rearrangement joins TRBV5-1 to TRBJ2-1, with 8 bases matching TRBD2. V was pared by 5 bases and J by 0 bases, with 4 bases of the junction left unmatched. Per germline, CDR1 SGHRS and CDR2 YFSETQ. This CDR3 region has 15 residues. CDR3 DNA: TGCGCCAGCAGTGTGAGCGGGAGCTCCTACAATGAGCAGTTCTTC. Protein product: CASSVSGSSYNEQFF.

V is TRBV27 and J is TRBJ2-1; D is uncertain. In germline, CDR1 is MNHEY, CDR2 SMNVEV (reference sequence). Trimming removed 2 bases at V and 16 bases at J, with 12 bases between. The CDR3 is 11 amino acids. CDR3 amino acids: CASSLGLVQFF. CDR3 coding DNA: TGTGCCAGCAGTTTAGGGCTAGTTCAATTCTTC.

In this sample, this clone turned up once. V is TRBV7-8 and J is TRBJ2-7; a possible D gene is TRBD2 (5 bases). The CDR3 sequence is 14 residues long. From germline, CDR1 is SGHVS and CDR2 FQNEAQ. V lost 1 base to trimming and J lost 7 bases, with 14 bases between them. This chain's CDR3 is CASSLGGPSGEQYF. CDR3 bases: TGTGCCAGCAGCTTAGGTGGGCCATCGGGGGAGCAGTACTTC.

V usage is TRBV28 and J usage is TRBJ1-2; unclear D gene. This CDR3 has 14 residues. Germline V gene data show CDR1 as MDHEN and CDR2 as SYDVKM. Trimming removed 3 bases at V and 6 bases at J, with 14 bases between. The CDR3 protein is CASSLIRGLHGYTF. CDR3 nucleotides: TGTGCCAGCAGTTTGATCCGGGGATTACATGGCTACACCTTC.

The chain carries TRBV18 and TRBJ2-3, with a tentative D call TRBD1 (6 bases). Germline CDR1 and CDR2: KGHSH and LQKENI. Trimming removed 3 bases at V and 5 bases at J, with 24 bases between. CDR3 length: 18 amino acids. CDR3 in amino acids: CASSPVVNRERDKDTQYF. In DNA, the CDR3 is TGTGCCAGCTCACCCGTAGTCAACAGGGAGAGGGACAAAGATACGCAGTATTTT.

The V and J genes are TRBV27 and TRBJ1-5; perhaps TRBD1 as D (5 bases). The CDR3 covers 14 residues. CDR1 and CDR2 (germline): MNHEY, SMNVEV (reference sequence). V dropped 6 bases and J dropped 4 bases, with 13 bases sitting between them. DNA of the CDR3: TGTGCCAGCAGCGGGACTGACATAAATCAGCCCCAGCATTTT. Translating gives CASSGTDINQPQHF.

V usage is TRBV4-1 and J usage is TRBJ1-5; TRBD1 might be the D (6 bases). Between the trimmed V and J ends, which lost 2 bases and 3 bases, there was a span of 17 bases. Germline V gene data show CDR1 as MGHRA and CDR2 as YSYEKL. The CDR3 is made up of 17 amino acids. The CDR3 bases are TGCGCCAGCAGCCAATCGAGGGTTCGGGGGGCCAATCAGCCCCAGCATTTT. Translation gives CASSQSRVRGANQPQHF.

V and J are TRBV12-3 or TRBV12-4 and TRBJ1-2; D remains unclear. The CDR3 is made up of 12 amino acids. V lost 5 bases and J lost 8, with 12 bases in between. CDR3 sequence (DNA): TGTGCCAGCAGTCCCTTGTTCGGGGGCTACACCTTC. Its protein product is CASSPLFGGYTF.

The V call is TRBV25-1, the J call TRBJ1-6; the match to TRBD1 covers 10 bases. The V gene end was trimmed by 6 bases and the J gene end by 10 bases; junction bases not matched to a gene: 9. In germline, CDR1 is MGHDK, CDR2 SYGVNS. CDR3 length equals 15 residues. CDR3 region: CASRQDRGQSSPLHF. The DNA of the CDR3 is TGTGCCAGCAGGCAAGACAGGGGGCAGAGCTCACCCCTCCACTTT.

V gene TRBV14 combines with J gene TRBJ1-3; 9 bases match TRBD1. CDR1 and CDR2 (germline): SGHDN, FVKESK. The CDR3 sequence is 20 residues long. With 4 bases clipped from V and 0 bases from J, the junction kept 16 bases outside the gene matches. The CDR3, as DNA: TGTGCCAGCAGCCGTACGAGGGGACAGGGCTTATGGCTCTCTGGAAACACCATATATTTT. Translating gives CASSRTRGQGLWLSGNTIYF.

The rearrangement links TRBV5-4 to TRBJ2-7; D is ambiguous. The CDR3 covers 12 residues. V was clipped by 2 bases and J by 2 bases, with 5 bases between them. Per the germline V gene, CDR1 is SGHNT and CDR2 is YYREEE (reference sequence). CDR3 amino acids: CASSLDAYEQYF. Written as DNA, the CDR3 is TGTGCCAGCAGCTTAGATGCCTACGAGCAGTACTTC.

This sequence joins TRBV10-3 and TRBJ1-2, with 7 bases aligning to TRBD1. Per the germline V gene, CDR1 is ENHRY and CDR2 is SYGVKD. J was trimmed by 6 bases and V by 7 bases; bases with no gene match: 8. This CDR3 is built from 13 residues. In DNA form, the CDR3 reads TGTGCCATCACCGCAACAGGGGAGGATGGCTACACCTTC. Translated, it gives CAITATGEDGYTF.

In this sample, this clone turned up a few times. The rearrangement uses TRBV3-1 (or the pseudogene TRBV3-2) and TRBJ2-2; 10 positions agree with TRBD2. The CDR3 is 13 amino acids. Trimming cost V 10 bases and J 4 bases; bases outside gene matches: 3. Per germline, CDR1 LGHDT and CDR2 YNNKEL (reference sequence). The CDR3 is CATRLAGTGELFF. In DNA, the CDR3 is TGTGCCACCCGACTAGCGGGCACCGGGGAGCTGTTTTTT.

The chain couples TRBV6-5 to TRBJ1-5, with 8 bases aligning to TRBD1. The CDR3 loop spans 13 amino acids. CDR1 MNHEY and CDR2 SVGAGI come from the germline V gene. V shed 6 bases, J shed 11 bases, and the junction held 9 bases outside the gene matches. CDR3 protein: CASRRTGGRAQHF. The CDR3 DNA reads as TGTGCCAGCAGACGAACAGGGGGACGGGCCCAGCATTTT.

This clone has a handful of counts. In nucleotides, the CDR3 is TGTGCCAGCAGCCCAGGACTAGCGGGAGAGAGTGAGCAGTTCTTC. It encodes CASSPGLAGESEQFF. This chain joins TRBV7-7 and TRBJ2-1, with 13 nucleotides matching TRBD2. Per the germline V gene, CDR1 is SSHAT and CDR2 is FNYEAQ (reference sequence). V trimming: 5 bases; J trimming: 9 bases; junction bases outside the gene matches: 7. CDR3 size: 15 residues.